The entry that follows covers one T cell receptor beta chain sequence. Its antigen target is currently unknown. Per-base quality was not reported, and no clone a single base away is much larger than it. Including cysteine and phenylalanine, the CDR3 has 14 amino acids. The retained sequence is limited to the CDR3, 42 bases, with the frame set at the first base. Via the germline V gene (reference sequence), CDR1 is SGHNT and CDR2 YYREEE. V is pared back by 4 bases and J by 1 base, with 11 bases lying between the germline termini. This record comes from a study of blood T cell repertoires in COVID-19 (dated by TCRdb to about 2020). About the investigation overall: The collaborator samples originated in the United States, Italy and Spain and spanned the acute and convalescent phases of COVID-19. The dataset comprised deeply sampled blood TCRbeta repertoires from subjects exposed to, actively infected with, or recovered from COVID-19. Where HLA class I and class II types were available, the types were taken from metadata supplied by the sample provider, not from assay-based typing. The prospective study material was composed of cDNA or gDNA derived from T cells, B-cell-depleted T cells, or PBMCs. A de-identified subject ID, COVID-19 status, age in years and sex were almost always included in the sample metadata. The repertoires were released in a freely available public database meant as a resource for research on the immune response to SARS-CoV-2. The samples were drawn from the first 160 participants of the ongoing ImmuneRACE study and from 1,254 subjects provided by 6 global collaborators. What the study reported, not specific to this receptor: Clinical and demographic metadata were provided uncurated, with the amount varying by source and participant.

In the prospective study, participants were roughly 18 to 100 years old, resided in about two dozen geographic areas of the United States, and were enrolled through a virtual design. Cohort assignment in the prospective study relied on participant-reported clinical history from a screening survey and a study questionnaire. Recovered participants in ImmuneRACE Cohort 3 were defined as having two consecutive negative NP/OP PCR tests, clearance from a healthcare professional, or resolution of symptoms. Mobile phlebotomists in the prospective study collected whole blood, serum and a nasopharyngeal or oropharyngeal swab from every participant. Prospective study participants could optionally give additional blood draws and questionnaires over an approximately 2-month period. Blood samples from the prospective study were shipped frozen or at room temperature prior to DNA extraction. The immunoSEQ Assay, a bias-controlled multiplex PCR, was used to amplify TCRbeta CDR3 regions from genomic DNA. From the authors' description of their analysis: The number of nucleated cells in each sample was estimated by amplification of reference gene primers within the assay. To quantify the absolute abundance of each unique TCRbeta CDR3 rearrangement, sequence reads were collapsed and filtered. Productive Simpson clonality was computed per sample as the square root of Simpson's diversity index over productive rearrangements. TCRdb retrieved this table from immuneACCESS and kept in-frame rearrangements only. Not all clones are present; in checked studies, unresolved V genes account for under half, and no reason is known for the remainder. Clone size and the V and J calls come from that table; the DNA yielded D and trimming. Here the sample has over 200,000 clones; approximately 90% occur a single time. The top ten clonotypes cover less than 14% of the sample.

The chain joins TRBV5-4 to TRBJ1-1, and perhaps TRBD1 as D gene, on 6 matching bases. This TCR derives from a man aged 25 to 40 who had recovered from COVID-19. The sample consisted of PBMCs or T cells enriched from blood (not recorded which). DNA sequence: TGTGCCAGCAGCCTCCCGACAGGGAACACTGAAGCTTTCTTT. This is translated as CASSLPTGNTEAFF.